These 14 T cell receptor beta chains originate from one sample sequenced in a study of STAT5B mutations in CD4+ large granular lymphocyte leukemia (dated by TCRdb to the early 2020s). The library was obtained by the immunoSEQ multiplex PCR assay. This is the immuneACCESS table as TCRdb keeps it, with only in-frame sequences that have V and J called. A part of the clones is gone; compared with another copy, unresolved V genes explain less than half, and the rest is unexplained. This sample comprises 2,500 to 3,000 clones, approximately 79% of them detected only once. 88% of the sample is held by the ten biggest clonotypes. Sequenced: PBMCs. These receptors all stem from a woman in her sixties or seventies with CD4+ T-cell large granular lymphocyte leukemia.

The chain is built from TRBV13 and TRBJ2-3; D gene ambiguous. The CDR3 sequence is 11 residues long. The V and J ends lost 5 bases and 4 bases respectively, with 4 bases between them. Germline loops: CDR1 PRHDT, CDR2 FYEKMQ (reference sequence). The CDR3 is CASSPADTQYF. The CDR3 bases are TGTGCCAGCAGCCCCGCAGATACGCAGTATTTT.

Relative to its sample, this clone is medium-sized (0.01 to 0.1%). The chain couples TRBV27 to TRBJ2-5, with D maybe TRBD2 (5 bases). Trimming left V 5 bases short and J 2 bases short, with 9 bases between. CDR3 length: 13 amino acids. Germline V gene sequence: CDR1 MNHEY, CDR2 SMNVEV (reference sequence). The CDR3 here is CASSLRTQETQYF. DNA of the CDR3: TGTGCCAGCAGTCTCCGGACTCAAGAGACCCAGTACTTC.

The J gene is TRBJ2-1, the V gene TRBV7-2; D possibly matches TRBD1 or TRBD2 (5 bases each). V lost 10 bases and J lost 8, with 21 bases in between. CDR1 and CDR2 (germline): SGHTA, FQGNSA. This CDR3 is 14 amino acids long. CDR3 loop: CATEDRGSYDEQFF. In nucleotides, the CDR3 is TGTGCCACCGAAGACAGAGGGTCTTACGATGAGCAGTTCTTC.

This chain uses TRBV9 with TRBJ1-1; unclear D gene. This CDR3 is built from 13 residues. Trimming removed 4 bases from V and 3 bases from J, with 10 bases in between. Germline V CDR1 and CDR2: SGDLS, YYNGEE. CDR3 sequence: CASSPGDDTEAFF. DNA of the CDR3: TGTGCCAGCAGCCCCGGGGATGACACTGAAGCTTTCTTT.

The gene calls are TRBV15 and TRBJ2-5, with D unclear. The V and J ends lost 5 bases and 5 bases respectively, with 12 bases between them. This CDR3 has 13 amino acids. Looked up from germline, CDR1 is LNHNV and CDR2 is YYDKDF (reference sequence). The CDR3: CATSSSRHETQYF. In nucleotides, the CDR3 is TGTGCCACCAGCTCTTCTAGACACGAGACCCAGTACTTC. Variable domain in full (rest from reference TRBV15 and TRBJ2-5): DAMVIQNPRYQVTQFGKPVTLSCSQTLNHNVMYWYQQKSSQAPKLLFHYYDKDFNNEADTPDNFQSRRPNTSFCFLDIRSPGLGDTAMYLCATSSSRHETQYFGPGTRLLVL.

This clone has only a few counts. The chain recombines TRBV27 with TRBJ1-5; TRBD1 might be the D (6 bases). Per the germline V gene, CDR1 is MNHEY and CDR2 is SMNVEV (reference sequence). The length of the CDR3 is 15 residues. V lost 6 bases and J 3 bases, leaving 15 bases between the germline ends. This CDR3 reads CASSSGGGLNQPQHF. CDR3 bases: TGTGCCAGCAGCTCTGGAGGGGGGCTCAATCAGCCCCAGCATTTT.

The genes are TRBV7-8 and TRBJ2-5; D call uncertain. Trimming cost V 3 bases and J 2 bases, with 7 bases left between them. CDR1 and CDR2 (germline): SGHVS, FQNEAQ. The CDR3 loop spans 13 amino acids. The CDR3 reads CASSLYLQETQYF. The CDR3 nucleotides read TGTGCCAGCAGCTTGTACCTACAAGAGACCCAGTACTTC.

This clone has more than one count but fewer than ten. The chain employs TRBV28 and TRBJ2-6; maybe TRBD1 (6 bases). V was shortened by 4 bases and J by 2 bases, with 24 bases between the two germline ends. This CDR3 is built from 20 residues. Germline CDR1 is MDHEN and CDR2 is SYDVKM. CDR3 in DNA: TGTGCCAGCAGTTCTAACAGGGTGGTCAATAATTCAGCTGGGGCCAACGTCCTGACTTTC. Translating gives CASSSNRVVNNSAGANVLTF.

The chain recombines TRBV29-1 with TRBJ1-5; D possibly corresponds to TRBD1 (6 bases). Trimming pared 5 bases from V and 2 bases from J, leaving 10 bases between. CDR1 and CDR2 (germline): SQVTM, ANQGSEA. The CDR3 sequence is 13 residues long. CDR3: CSVSTGRNQPQHF. The CDR3 coding sequence is TGCAGCGTTTCTACAGGGCGCAATCAGCCCCAGCATTTT.

The V and J genes are TRBV25-1 and TRBJ2-2; D remains ambiguous. Per germline, CDR1 MGHDK and CDR2 SYGVNS. CDR3 length: 14 residues. V shed 6 bases and J shed 5 bases, with 13 bases lying between them. CDR3 protein: CASSETSRTGELFF. The CDR3 DNA sequence: TGTGCCAGCAGCGAGACCTCAAGGACCGGGGAGCTGTTTTTT.

The chain uses TRBV19 and TRBJ2-2; perhaps TRBD1 as D (6 bases). CDR3 size: 14 residues. The V and J ends lost 4 bases and 3 bases respectively, with 9 bases between them. Germline V lookup: CDR1 LNHDA, CDR2 SQIVND (reference sequence). The CDR3 loop reads CASSTPGDTGELFF. The CDR3 region has the DNA TGTGCCAGTAGTACGCCAGGGGACACCGGGGAGCTGTTTTTT.

The chain couples TRBV7-9 to TRBJ1-5, with 7 bases aligning to TRBD1. CDR1 is SEHNR, CDR2 FQNEAQ, per germline (reference sequence). V was clipped by 8 bases and J by 5 bases; unmatched bases: 6. The CDR3 is made up of 13 amino acids. CDR3 in amino acids: CASGGDRDQPQHF. The CDR3 nucleotides are TGTGCCAGCGGGGGAGACAGGGATCAGCCCCAGCATTTT.

This clone was seen a few times. This rearrangement joins TRBV7-2 to TRBJ2-1; D tentatively reads TRBD1 or TRBD2 (5 bases each). Trimming pared 3 bases from V and 10 bases from J, leaving 10 bases between. CDR1 is SGHTA, CDR2 FQGNSA, per germline. The CDR3 consists of 12 residues. For the CDR3, the DNA is TGTGCCAGCAGCTTTAAGGGGACGGAGCAGTTCTTC. It yields the protein CASSFKGTEQFF. The complete variable domain, with remaining parts taken from reference TRBV7-2 and TRBJ2-1, reads GAGVSQSPSNKVTEKGKDVELRCDPISGHTALYWYRQSLGQGLEFLIYFQGNSAPDKSGLPSDRFSAERTGGSVSTLTIQRTQQEDSAVYLCASSFKGTEQFFGPGTRLTVL.

The chain carries TRBV30 and TRBJ1-6, with D possibly matching TRBD1 (5 bases). V dropped 5 bases and J dropped 3 bases, with 14 bases sitting between them. The CDR3 sequence is 15 residues long. CDR1 is GTSNPN and CDR2 is SVGIG in the germline V gene (reference sequence). The CDR3 spells CAWGTKRVYNSPLHF. CDR3 in DNA: TGTGCCTGGGGGACCAAAAGAGTCTATAATTCACCCCTCCACTTT.